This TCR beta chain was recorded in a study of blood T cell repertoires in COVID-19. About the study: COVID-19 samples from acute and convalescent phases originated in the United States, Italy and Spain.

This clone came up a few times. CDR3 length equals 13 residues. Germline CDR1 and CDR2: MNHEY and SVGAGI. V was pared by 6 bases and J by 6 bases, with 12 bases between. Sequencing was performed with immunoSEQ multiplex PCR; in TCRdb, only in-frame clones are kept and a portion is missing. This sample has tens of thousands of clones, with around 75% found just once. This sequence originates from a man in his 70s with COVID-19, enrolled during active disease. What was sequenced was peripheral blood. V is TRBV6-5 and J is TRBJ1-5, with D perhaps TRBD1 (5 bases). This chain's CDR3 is CASSLGGTQPQHF. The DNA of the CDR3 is TGTGCCAGCAGCCTAGGAGGGACTCAGCCCCAGCATTTT.